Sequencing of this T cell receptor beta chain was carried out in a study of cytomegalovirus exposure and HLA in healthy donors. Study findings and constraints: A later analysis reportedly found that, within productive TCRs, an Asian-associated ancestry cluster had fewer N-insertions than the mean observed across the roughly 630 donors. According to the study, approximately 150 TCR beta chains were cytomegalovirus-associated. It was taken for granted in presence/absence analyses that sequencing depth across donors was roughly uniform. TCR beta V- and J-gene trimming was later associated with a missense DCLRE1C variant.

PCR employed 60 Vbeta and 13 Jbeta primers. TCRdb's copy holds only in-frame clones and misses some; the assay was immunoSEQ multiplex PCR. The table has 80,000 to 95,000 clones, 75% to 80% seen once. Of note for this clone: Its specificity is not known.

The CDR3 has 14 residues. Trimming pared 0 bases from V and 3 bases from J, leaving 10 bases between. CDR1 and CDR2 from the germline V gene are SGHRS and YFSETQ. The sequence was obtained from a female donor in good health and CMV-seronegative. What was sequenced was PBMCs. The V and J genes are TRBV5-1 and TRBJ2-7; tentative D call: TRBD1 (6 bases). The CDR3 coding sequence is TGCGCCAGCAGCTTGGCCGACAGGCTCTACGAGCAGTACTTC. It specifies CASSLADRLYEQYF.